This T cell receptor beta chain was recovered during a study of T cell changes during pregnancy in multiple sclerosis. Clones were read by immunoSEQ multiplex PCR, and TCRdb kept only the in-frame ones, dropping some. The sample contains fewer than 45,000 clones, about nine tenths of which appear only once. Only a few counts were recorded for this clone. The TCR was taken from a female donor in good health, enrolled as a control in a pregnancy study. The sample in question was CD4+ T cells from peripheral blood mononuclear cells, obtained after pregnancy.

The CDR3 nucleotides read TGTGCCAGCTCACCGAGTCAGGGGGCGCGGGTCTATGGCTACACCTTC. This translates into CASSPSQGARVYGYTF. The J gene is TRBJ1-2, the V gene TRBV18; 8 bases match TRBD1. This CDR3 comprises 16 residues. V gave up 3 bases and J gave up 4 bases; unmatched junction bases: 10. CDR1 is KGHSH, CDR2 LQKENI, per germline.